Following are 21 T cell receptor beta chains from one sample sequenced in a study of early T cells in non-severe SARS-CoV-2 infection (dated by TCRdb to the early 2020s). Library preparation was by 5' RACE. The sequencing machine was a NextSeq 500. The public sequencing data were trimmed at Q25 with fastp and processed into clonotypes with MiXCR by TCRdb, which kept only in-frame beta chains. Merged by CDR3 protein, the rows form single entries marked with the most common genes and DNA. The sample data list roughly 30,000 distinct CDR3 sequences, and around 6% of these were observed just once. The biggest ten clones account for about 34% of the sample. Sequencing was performed on whole blood, taken at baseline. The receptors were gathered from an adult who was a healthcare worker with PCR-confirmed SARS-CoV-2 infection or an uninfected control (not recorded which).

This clonotype has a count of ten or more. The chain links TRBV12-3 or TRBV12-4 to TRBJ1-6; TRBD1 matches 8 bases. Germline trimming cut 5 bases from V and 11 bases from J; bases unmatched to any gene: 2. The CDR3 extends over 12 amino acids. CDR3 in DNA: TGTGCCAGCAGTGGGACAGGCGCACCCCTCCACTTT. Its protein is CASSGTGAPLHF.

This clonotype has at least ten counts. The chain employs TRBV13 and TRBJ1-2; perhaps TRBD1 as D (6 bases). This CDR3 contains 15 residues. Germline V gene lookup returns CDR1 PRHDT and CDR2 FYEKMQ (reference sequence). Trimming took off 5 bases at V and 8 bases at J, with 21 bases between the two ends. CDR3 nucleotides: TGTGCCAGCAGCCCCCGGGACACCGGAGGGGGAGGCTACACCTTC. It is translated as CASSPRDTGGGGYTF.

In this sample, this clonotype turned up many times. This chain connects TRBV7-2 to TRBJ2-2; D unresolved. Germline values: CDR1 SGHTA, CDR2 FQGNSA. V was shortened by 5 bases and J by 7 bases, with 8 bases between the two germline ends. The CDR3 loop spans 12 amino acids. CDR3 residues: CASSKAFGELFF. The CDR3 DNA follows: TGTGCCAGCAGCAAAGCGTTCGGGGAGCTGTTTTTT.

This clonotype was detected many times. The chain carries TRBV6-5 and TRBJ1-6; a weak D match, TRBD1 (6 bases). Deletions cut 5 bases from V and 0 bases from J, with 11 bases between. There are 16 residues in the CDR3. Germline CDR1 and CDR2: MNHEY and SVGAGI. The CDR3 coding sequence is TGTGCCAGCAGTACCGGACAGAGCTCCTATAATTCACCCCTCCACTTT. Encoded protein: CASSTGQSSYNSPLHF.

This clonotype was observed many times. The chain couples TRBV20-1 to TRBJ2-7; 8 bases are shared with TRBD2. CDR1 is DFQATT, CDR2 SNEGSKA, per germline (reference sequence). V shed 5 bases and J 6 bases; nucleotides not matched to a gene: 15. This CDR3 comprises 15 residues. The CDR3 protein is CSASPLEREHLEQYF. In DNA, the CDR3 is TGCAGTGCTTCCCCCCTAGAGCGGGAGCATCTCGAGCAGTACTTC.

This clonotype was seen more than once but under ten times. The junction and the germline gene differ at one end; a read error may be behind it. The V gene is TRBV25-1, the J gene TRBJ2-5; 12 bases are shared with TRBD2. Looked up from germline, CDR1 is MGHDK and CDR2 is SYGVNS. CDR3 length equals 14 residues. CDR3 region: CAGSPSGGAETQYF. The CDR3 DNA is TGTGCCGGCAGTCCTAGCGGGGGGGCGGAGACCCAGTACTTC.

This clonotype was recorded many times. The genes are TRBV10-3 and TRBJ2-7; D call uncertain. Trimming stripped 3 bases from V and 4 bases from J, with 7 bases between. The CDR3 contains 12 residues. CDR1 ENHRY and CDR2 SYGVKD come from the germline V gene. CDR3 in amino acids: CAISDGVYEQYF. CDR3 bases: TGTGCCATCAGTGACGGCGTGTACGAGCAGTACTTC.

The rearrangement joins TRBV7-3 to TRBJ2-1; possible D gene TRBD2, 6 bases. Looked up from germline, CDR1 is SGHTA and CDR2 is FQGTGA. The CDR3 loop spans 16 amino acids. Trimming shortened V by 2 bases and J by 8 bases, and 19 bases separated the two germline ends. CDR3 nucleotides: TGTGCCAGCAGCTTAGGAGGGGCCCCAGGGTTGGATGAGCAGTTCTTC. It codes for CASSLGGAPGLDEQFF.

In this sample, this clonotype turned up many times. This chain links TRBV11-1 with TRBJ2-1; D is unclear. Germline CDR1 is SGHAT and CDR2 is FQDESV (reference sequence). V shed 5 bases and J shed 7 bases, with 9 bases lying between them. The CDR3 is 12 residues long. CDR3 sequence: CASSKTQNEQFF. As DNA, the CDR3 is TGTGCCAGCAGCAAGACACAAAATGAGCAGTTCTTC.

This clonotype was counted many times. In DNA, the CDR3 is TGTGCCAGTAGTAGCTGGACAGGGGGCGCGGGGGAGCAGTACTTC. It yields the protein CASSSWTGGAGEQYF. The chain has TRBV19 and TRBJ2-7, with 11 bases fitting TRBD1. Unmatched junction bases numbered 9, after V lost 4 bases and J lost 7 bases. This CDR3 contains 15 residues. Germline V lookup: CDR1 LNHDA, CDR2 SQIVND (reference sequence). The variable domain in full, completed from reference TRBV19 and TRBJ2-7, reads DGGITQSPKYLFRKEGQNVTLSCEQNLNHDAMYWYRQDPGQGLRLIYYSQIVNDFQKGDIAEGYSVSREKKESFPLTVTSAQKNPTAFYLCASSSWTGGAGEQYFGPGTRLTVT.

The V call is TRBV7-8, the J call TRBJ2-3; 10 bases are shared with TRBD2. The CDR3 has 16 residues. Trimming took 2 bases from V and 5 from J; bases not matched to a gene: 7. CDR1 SGHVS and CDR2 FQNEAQ come from the germline V gene. CDR3 nucleotide sequence: TGTGCCAGCAGCTTAATGGGACTAGCGTTTGGAGATACGCAGTATTTT. This codes for CASSLMGLAFGDTQYF.

A few counts support this clonotype. The CDR3 is CASSQPTRADTQYF. The DNA of the CDR3 is TGCGCCAGCAGCCAACCCACTAGGGCGGATACGCAGTATTTT. The rearrangement links TRBV4-1 to TRBJ2-3, with D perhaps matching TRBD2 (5 bases). Per germline, CDR1 MGHRA and CDR2 YSYEKL. The ends were cut back, 2 bases at V and 6 bases at J, with 12 bases in the middle. The CDR3 loop spans 14 amino acids.

This clonotype was picked up many times. The chain carries TRBV28 and TRBJ2-2, with D possibly being TRBD2 (6 bases). Trimming removed 10 bases from V and 10 bases from J, with 22 bases in between. The germline CDR1 and CDR2 sequences are MDHEN and SYDVKM. This CDR3 region has 14 residues. DNA of the CDR3: TGTGCCACCCTTCCCCCTAGCGCTCAGTCGGAGCTGTTTTTT. Encoded protein: CATLPPSAQSELFF.

The CDR3 here is CAISEPRGLGYRIDTQYF. In DNA form, the CDR3 reads TGTGCCATCAGTGAGCCACGAGGACTAGGGTACCGTATAGATACGCAGTATTTT. The rearrangement links TRBV10-3 to TRBJ2-3, with 7 nucleotides matching TRBD2. Germline trimming cut 2 bases from V and 5 bases from J; bases unmatched to any gene: 16. The CDR3 extends over 18 amino acids. Germline CDR1 reads ENHRY; CDR2 reads SYGVKD.

In this sample, this clonotype turned up many times. This chain uses TRBV28 with TRBJ1-2, with D tentatively TRBD1 (5 bases). The length of the CDR3 is 14 residues. V dropped 2 bases and J dropped 4 bases, with 11 bases sitting between them. CDR1 and CDR2 (germline): MDHEN, SYDVKM. This CDR3 is CASSLGGASYGYTF. The CDR3 DNA reads as TGTGCCAGCAGTTTAGGTGGGGCCAGCTATGGCTACACCTTC.

Many counts were recorded for this clonotype. This rearrangement joins TRBV11-1 to TRBJ2-1; perhaps TRBD1 as D (8 bases). Trimming shortened V by 5 bases and J by 4 bases, and 18 bases separated the two germline ends. Germline V gene lookup returns CDR1 SGHAT and CDR2 FQDESV (reference sequence). CDR3 length: 16 residues. This CDR3 is CASSTQGGAVYNEQFF. The CDR3 DNA is TGTGCCAGCAGCACACAGGGGGGGGCCGTTTACAATGAGCAGTTCTTC.

This clonotype showed up many times. The chain joins TRBV5-1 to TRBJ2-4; tentative D call: TRBD2 (6 bases). From germline, CDR1 is SGHRS and CDR2 YFSETQ. The CDR3 runs to 14 residues. Trimming cost V 7 bases and J 8 bases, with 19 bases left between them. In DNA form, the CDR3 reads TGCGCCAGCGCCCGGGAACGGAGGGAGGACATTCAGTACTTC. Its translation: CASARERREDIQYF.

This clonotype was observed at least ten times. The J gene is TRBJ2-1, the V gene TRBV6-2 or TRBV6-3, with D possibly matching TRBD2 (6 bases). There are 18 residues in the CDR3. The germline gives CDR1 MNHEY, CDR2 SVGEGT. V was trimmed by 2 bases and J by 0 bases, leaving 17 bases between them. CDR3 loop: CASSYTILATSSYNEQFF. The CDR3 DNA is TGTGCCAGCAGTTACACAATCCTAGCGACCAGCTCCTACAATGAGCAGTTCTTC.

This clonotype occurred many times. J is TRBJ2-1 and V is TRBV7-2; 9 bases map to TRBD1. Trimming took 1 base from V and 5 from J; bases not matched to a gene: 12. This CDR3 spans 18 amino acids. Germline V gene data show CDR1 as SGHTA and CDR2 as FQGNSA. The CDR3 region is CASSLEMPGQGTHNEQFF. The CDR3 DNA sequence: TGTGCCAGCAGCTTAGAGATGCCGGGACAGGGCACCCACAATGAGCAGTTCTTC.

In its sample, this clonotype was seen many times. The V call is TRBV27, the J call TRBJ1-1; no clear D gene. Germline CDR1 and CDR2: MNHEY and SMNVEV (reference sequence). The CDR3 has 14 amino acids. V was cut by 2 bases and J by 1 base, with 8 bases left in between. CDR3 DNA sequence: TGTGCCAGCAGTTTAGTATCCCCGAACACTGAAGCTTTCTTT. This gives the protein CASSLVSPNTEAFF.

This clonotype was observed a handful of times. The chain links TRBV18 to TRBJ2-2; TRBD1 agrees at 7 bases. This CDR3 spans 15 amino acids. Germline CDR1 is KGHSH and CDR2 is LQKENI. J lost 4 bases, V lost 2 bases, and 4 bases had no gene match. CDR3 in amino acids: CASSPRGQSTGELFF. The CDR3 nucleotides are TGTGCCAGCTCACCAAGGGGACAGAGCACCGGGGAGCTGTTTTTT.